A selection of T cell receptor beta chains follows, all from one sample in a study of post-analysis software for immune sequencing data. MiXCR, applied by TCRdb to the PCR reads, yields one record per CDR3 protein. The data hold around 710,000 distinct CDR3 sequences, with 40% to 55% observed a single time. Material for sequencing was blood. The source is a girl aged 5 to 17 with multiple sclerosis. Both conserved end residues are part of each CDR3. Each record gives: clone size, J gene, D gene, V gene, CDR3 protein, CDR3 DNA. The D gene is left open where the match is weak. Not every row has a clone size; where given, it reads once, few, many or a size class.

-,TRBJ2-5,TRBD2,TRBV20-1,CSARRASGGKETQYF,TGCAGTGCCCGTCGGGCTAGCGGGGGAAAAGAGACCCAGTACTTC
few,TRBJ1-1,-,TRBV12-3/TRBV12-4,CASTSKGANTEAFF,TGTGCCAGCACCTCGAAGGGTGCGAACACTGAAGCTTTCTTT
-,TRBJ2-3,-,TRBV20-1,CSASSRQGRADTQYF,TGCAGTGCTAGTAGTCGGCAGGGGCGGGCAGATACGCAGTATTTT
few,TRBJ1-5,-,TRBV29-1,CSVVSGNQPQHF,TGCAGCGTTGTGTCGGGCAATCAGCCCCAGCATTTT
-,TRBJ2-5,-,TRBV7-2,CTSSPGLQETQYF,TGTACCAGCAGCCCAGGACTCCAAGAGACCCAGTACTTC
-,TRBJ2-1,TRBD2,TRBV27,CASSSSGSGGDEQFF,TGTGCCAGCAGTTCTAGCGGGAGTGGGGGGGATGAGCAGTTCTTC
-,TRBJ2-5,TRBD2,TRBV7-2,CASSWGGSTETQYF,TGTGCCAGCAGCTGGGGCGGGAGTACAGAGACCCAGTACTTC
-,TRBJ2-7,-,TRBV12-3/TRBV12-4,CASSPRVGESYEQYF,TGTGCCAGCAGTCCACGAGTGGGAGAGTCCTACGAGCAGTACTTC
few,TRBJ2-7,-,TRBV20-1,CSARDNQAGYEQYF,TGCAGTGCTAGAGATAACCAGGCCGGCTACGAGCAGTACTTC
-,TRBJ2-6,-,TRBV7-3,CASSLRPGANVLTF,TGTGCCAGCAGCTTAAGGCCTGGGGCCAACGTCCTGACTTTC
-,TRBJ1-4,TRBD1,TRBV28,CASSSRQGWGEKLFF,TGTGCCAGCAGTTCCAGACAGGGCTGGGGTGAAAAACTGTTTTTT
-,TRBJ2-1,TRBD1,TRBV27,CASSPGQGVWNEQFF,TGTGCCAGCAGTCCTGGACAGGGGGTGTGGAATGAGCAGTTCTTC
-,TRBJ2-2,TRBD1,TRBV10-3,CATIDRGENTGELFF,TGTGCCACGATAGACAGGGGCGAAAACACCGGGGAGCTGTTTTTT
few,TRBJ2-1,TRBD2,TRBV2,CASSETSGRGGNEQFF,TGTGCCAGCAGTGAAACTAGCGGGAGAGGGGGCAATGAGCAGTTCTTC
few,TRBJ2-5,TRBD1,TRBV7-2,CASGQDQETQYF,TGTGCCAGTGGACAGGACCAAGAGACCCAGTACTTC
-,TRBJ1-1,-,TRBV10-3,CATKDTEAFF,TGTGCCACCAAGGACACTGAAGCTTTCTTT
-,TRBJ2-5,-,TRBV6-5,CASSYYAGVRNGQYF,TGTGCCAGCAGTTACTACGCAGGGGTGAGGAACGGGCAGTACTTC
-,TRBJ2-3,-,TRBV9,CASSAPLSGGSSTDTQYF,TGTGCCAGCAGCGCTCCACTTTCAGGAGGATCTAGCACAGATACGCAGTATTTT
few,TRBJ2-7,TRBD2,TRBV12-3/TRBV12-4,CAGSRSGRADRSYEQYF,TGTGCCGGCAGTCGGAGCGGGAGGGCCGATCGCTCCTACGAGCAGTACTTC
-,TRBJ1-4,-,TRBV12-3/TRBV12-4,CASSLTENEKLFF,TGTGCCAGCAGCCTAACGGAGAATGAAAAACTGTTTTTT
few,TRBJ2-7,-,TRBV6-1,CASSGVKPDRYEQYF,TGTGCCAGCAGTGGGGTCAAACCGGACAGATATGAGCAGTACTTC
few,TRBJ2-5,TRBD2,TRBV25-1,CASSDSPGVAGGPKETQYF,TGTGCCAGCAGTGACAGTCCCGGGGTAGCGGGAGGGCCCAAAGAGACCCAGTACTTC
few,TRBJ2-3,-,TRBV20-1,CSARAPVTDTQYF,TGCAGTGCTAGAGCCCCAGTAACAGATACGCAGTATTTT
-,TRBJ2-3,TRBD1,TRBV6-5,CASSIQTGSGTDTQYF,TGTGCCAGCAGCATACAGACAGGGAGCGGCACAGATACGCAGTATTTT
-,TRBJ2-5,-,TRBV5-6,CASSAAGAAKETQYF,TGTGCCAGCAGCGCCGCAGGGGCTGCTAAAGAGACCCAGTACTTC
-,TRBJ1-1,-,TRBV6-1,CASSARLSVNTEAFF,TGTGCCAGCAGTGCCCGACTTTCAGTGAACACTGAAGCTTTCTTT
-,TRBJ2-5,-,TRBV7-2,CASREGGLQETQYF,TGTGCCAGCAGAGAGGGTGGGCTACAAGAGACCCAGTACTTC
-,TRBJ2-7,-,TRBV15,CATSRASGEQYF,TGTGCCACCAGCAGAGCGTCGGGCGAGCAGTACTTC
few,TRBJ1-4,TRBD1,TRBV7-2,CASSPPQGVGEKLFF,TGTGCCAGCAGCCCTCCACAGGGGGTAGGGGAAAAACTGTTTTTT
many,TRBJ2-5,TRBD2,TRBV29-1,CSVDVAGVFETQYF,TGCAGCGTTGATGTAGCGGGAGTCTTTGAGACCCAGTACTTC
-,TRBJ2-6,-,TRBV20-1,CSARDLQGASGANVLTF,TGCAGTGCTAGAGATCTGCAGGGAGCATCTGGGGCCAACGTCCTGACTTTC
-,TRBJ2-4,TRBD2,TRBV7-9,CASSSPGTSGTQQYF,TGTGCCAGCAGCTCGCCGGGAACTAGCGGGACGCAGCAGTACTTC
-,TRBJ2-3,TRBD2,TRBV6-2/TRBV6-3,CASSPFSGSTDTQYF,TGTGCCAGCAGTCCTTTTAGCGGGAGCACAGATACGCAGTATTTT
many,TRBJ2-4,-,TRBV7-2,CASTLGTVKNIQYF,TGTGCCAGCACTCTGGGAACTGTCAAAAACATTCAGTACTTC
-,TRBJ2-1,-,TRBV10-1,CASSPGRRGEREQFF,TGCGCCAGCAGTCCCGGACGAAGAGGGGAACGCGAGCAGTTCTTC
-,TRBJ2-3,TRBD1,TRBV20-1,CSATVPGGNTDTQYF,TGCAGTGCTACGGTGCCAGGGGGTAACACAGATACGCAGTATTTT
-,TRBJ2-4,TRBD1,TRBV28,CASRPRTGLAKNIQYF,TGTGCCAGCAGACCCAGGACAGGGCTGGCCAAAAACATTCAGTACTTC